This T cell receptor (beta chain) is drawn from a study of blood T cell repertoires in COVID-19. Study-wide context: COVID-19 samples, acute and convalescent, were from the United States, Italy and Spain. In each case, the material was cDNA or gDNA derived from T cells, B-cell-depleted T cells, or PBMCs.

As originally analysed: Reference gene primer amplification gave nucleated cell count estimates. Sequencing was performed with immunoSEQ multiplex PCR; in TCRdb, only in-frame clones are kept and a portion is missing. That table gives V, J and clone size, and the DNA gave D and trimming. The sample holds about 200,000 clones, just under 80% seen once. V was pared by 5 bases and J by 4 bases, with 3 bases of the junction left unmatched. The germline V gene has CDR1 SGHVS and CDR2 FQNEAQ. The CDR3 is 14 residues long. The chain employs TRBV7-8 and TRBJ1-5, with 9 bases identical to TRBD1. This TCR was recovered from a woman of 80 years or more with active or convalescent COVID-19. The sequencing input was peripheral blood. The CDR3 coding sequence is TGTGCCAGCAGCCCTGGACAGGGGAATCAGCCCCAGCATTTT. Translating gives CASSPGQGNQPQHF.